The present TCR beta chain was sequenced within a study of cytomegalovirus exposure and HLA in healthy donors. Overall study context: Earlier, 100 million to 120 million unique TCR beta sequences were recovered from approximately 180 million T cells by an analysis.

CDR1 is SQVTM and CDR2 is ANQGSEA in the germline V gene. Trimming took 6 bases from V and 7 from J; bases not matched to a gene: 12. The CDR3 spans 15 residues. PCR was performed using 60 Vbeta and 13 Jbeta primers. Sequenced by immunoSEQ multiplex PCR; TCRdb stores in-frame clones only, minus some. The data contain around 110,000 clones, roughly 82% of them singletons. Remarks on this clone: The antigen is unknown.

Overall study results and limits: Later work showed greater clonal expansion in HLA-associated TCR beta chains than in equally common others.

This chain connects TRBV29-1 to TRBJ2-1; 10 bases align to TRBD2. Source material: PBMCs. The TCR comes from a man aged 50 or older in good health and CMV-seronegative. The CDR3 DNA sequence: TGCAGCGTGGGACCGCTAGCGGGGGTGGGGAATGAGCAGTTCTTC. Translated, it gives CSVGPLAGVGNEQFF.